The 15 T cell receptor beta chains below come from one sample, sequenced in a study of cytomegalovirus exposure and HLA in healthy donors. It was with 60 Vbeta and 13 Jbeta primers that the PCR ran. Sequencing was performed with immunoSEQ multiplex PCR; in TCRdb, only in-frame clones are kept and a portion is missing. This repertoire shows under 150,000 clones, roughly 80% found once; its top ten account for 3% to 4%. Sequencing was carried out using PBMCs. The receptors come from a woman aged 40 to 55 in good health and CMV-seronegative.

The chain couples TRBV7-2 to TRBJ1-2; 9 bases line up with TRBD1. Germline CDR1 SGHTA, CDR2 FQGNSA. This CDR3 has 16 residues. V lost 5 bases, J lost 5 bases, and 12 bases stayed unmatched. The CDR3 region has the DNA TGTGCCAGCAGCACAGGACAGGGGCTACCCTTGTATGGCTACACCTTC. This translates into CASSTGQGLPLYGYTF.

The chain is built from TRBV9 and TRBJ2-7, with D maybe TRBD1 (5 bases). Trimming removed 4 bases at V and 1 base at J, with 18 bases between. The V gene's germline CDR1 is SGDLS and CDR2 YYNGEE. This CDR3 contains 16 residues. The CDR3 nucleotides read TGTGCCAGCAGCACCCACCGAGACAGTTTTTCCTACGAGCAGTACTTC. As protein: CASSTHRDSFSYEQYF.

Only one count was recorded for this clone. V is TRBV10-3 and J is TRBJ1-2, with TRBD1 matching 7 bases. Trimming at V came to 4 bases and at J to 0 bases, leaving 5 bases not matched to a gene. This CDR3 region has 15 residues. CDR1 and CDR2 from the germline V gene are ENHRY and SYGVKD. CDR3 sequence reads: CAISAQGNTNYGYTF. CDR3 DNA: TGTGCCATCAGTGCACAGGGGAATACTAACTATGGCTACACCTTC.

V gene TRBV5-1 combines with J gene TRBJ2-7; TRBD2 matches at 7 bases. Germline loops: CDR1 SGHRS, CDR2 YFSETQ. J gave up 4 bases and V 4 bases, and 11 bases lay outside the gene matches. The CDR3 extends over 15 amino acids. CDR3 amino acids: CASSPDGEGAYEQYF. The CDR3 DNA is TGCGCCAGCAGCCCCGACGGGGAGGGCGCATACGAGCAGTACTTC.

This chain connects TRBV4-1 to TRBJ1-5; 9 bases agree with TRBD1. This CDR3 contains 16 residues. Trimming cost V 0 bases and J 6 bases; bases outside gene matches: 6. Germline V gene sequence: CDR1 MGHRA, CDR2 YSYEKL. CDR3 residues: CASSQDGGTGSQPQHF. For the CDR3, the DNA is TGCGCCAGCAGCCAAGATGGTGGGACAGGGAGTCAGCCCCAGCATTTT.

J is TRBJ2-7 and V is TRBV5-1, with 11 bases that match TRBD1. The CDR3 consists of 14 residues. Germline-derived CDR1 and CDR2 are SGHRS and YFSETQ. Trimming removed 2 bases from V and 7 bases from J; junction bases left unmatched: 5. The CDR3 region has the DNA TGCGCCAGCAGCTTCCAACGGGACAGGGGGGAGCAGTACTTC. The encoded protein is CASSFQRDRGEQYF.

This clone was observed a single time. The V gene is TRBV7-9, the J gene TRBJ2-7; 9 nucleotides line up with TRBD2. The V gene's germline CDR1 is SEHNR and CDR2 FQNEAQ (reference sequence). V dropped 3 bases and J dropped 2; count of bases not matched to a gene: 2. This CDR3 spans 14 amino acids. As DNA, the CDR3 is TGTGCCAGCAGCTTTAGCGGGAGTGCCTACGAGCAGTACTTC. This codes for CASSFSGSAYEQYF.

CDR3 loop: CASSPNRGGEKLFF. In DNA, the CDR3 is TGTGCCAGCAGTCCTAACAGGGGCGGTGAAAAACTGTTTTTT. The chain employs TRBV6-1 and TRBJ1-4; 7 nucleotides line up with TRBD1. From germline, CDR1 is MNHNS and CDR2 SASEGT. V was pared by 5 bases and J by 7 bases, with 7 bases of the junction left unmatched. The CDR3 has 14 residues.

CDR3 DNA sequence: TGTGCCAGCAGTCCCCCGACAGGGGCCTACGAGCAGTACTTC. Its translation is CASSPPTGAYEQYF. The gene calls are TRBV28 and TRBJ2-7; 8 bases map to TRBD1. The CDR3 totals 14 residues. Unmatched junction bases numbered 5, after V lost 5 bases and J lost 2 bases. The V gene's germline CDR1 is MDHEN and CDR2 SYDVKM.

This sequence joins TRBV10-3 and TRBJ1-1, with D perhaps matching TRBD1 (5 bases). Germline V CDR1 and CDR2: ENHRY, SYGVKD. The CDR3 contains 14 residues. The V gene lost 6 bases and the J gene lost 1 base, with 12 bases spanning the gap. CDR3 sequence (DNA): TGTGCCATCAGGATGGACACCTCGAACACTGAAGCTTTCTTT. It specifies CAIRMDTSNTEAFF.

The chain is built from TRBV29-1 and TRBJ2-7, with unresolved D. The length of the CDR3 is 12 residues. Germline assignment: CDR1 SQVTM and CDR2 ANQGSEA. Trimming removed 3 bases at V and 2 bases at J, with 8 bases between. In DNA form, the CDR3 reads TGCAGCGTTGAGGCGGATGCCTACGAGCAGTACTTC. It yields the protein CSVEADAYEQYF.

The rearrangement uses TRBV4-3 and TRBJ2-7; TRBD1 matches 7 bases. This CDR3 contains 15 residues. Germline CDR1 is LGHNA and CDR2 is YSLEER. Unmatched junction bases numbered 6, after V lost 1 base and J lost 3 bases. This CDR3 reads CASSQGQGLFYEQYF. CDR3 DNA: TGCGCCAGCAGCCAAGGACAGGGCTTATTCTACGAGCAGTACTTC.

This chain links TRBV15 with TRBJ1-2; TRBD1 is a possible D gene (6 bases). The CDR3 covers 14 residues. V was pared by 0 bases and J by 2 bases, with 7 bases between. CDR1 is LNHNV and CDR2 is YYDKDF in the germline V gene (reference sequence). This CDR3 is CATSRETGNYGYTF. The CDR3 nucleotides read TGTGCCACCAGCAGAGAAACAGGGAACTATGGCTACACCTTC.

Concerning this clone: Different DNA sequences within this sample yield the same CDR3. The chain combines TRBV28 with TRBJ1-2; possible D gene TRBD1, 5 bases. CDR3 length: 12 residues. The V and J ends lost 6 bases and 5 bases respectively, with 10 bases between them. The germline V gene has CDR1 MDHEN and CDR2 SYDVKM. CDR3 sequence reads: CASRSGGYGYTF. The DNA of the CDR3 is TGTGCCAGCAGGTCCGGGGGGTATGGCTACACCTTC.

As to this clone: Within the sample, other DNA sequences also encode this same CDR3. This chain links TRBV7-2 with TRBJ2-7; 8 nucleotides line up with TRBD2. CDR3 length equals 14 residues. V was clipped by 2 bases and J by 2 bases; unmatched bases: 2. Germline-derived CDR1 and CDR2 are SGHTA and FQGNSA. The CDR3, as DNA: TGTGCCAGCAGCTTATTAGCGGGAACCTACGAGCAGTACTTC. Its translation is CASSLLAGTYEQYF.